The 17 T cell receptor beta chains in this list originate from one sample, sequenced in a study of cytomegalovirus exposure and HLA in healthy donors. The PCR employed 60 Vbeta primers together with 13 Jbeta primers. Assay: immunoSEQ multiplex PCR; the TCRdb copy retains only in-frame clones and omits some. This sample has more than 140,000 clones, with about 80% found just once. The source material was PBMCs. The source is a male donor in good health and CMV-seronegative.

This chain uses TRBV7-9 with TRBJ2-6, with a tentative D call TRBD1 (6 bases). The length of the CDR3 is 16 residues. V shed 2 bases and J shed 1 base, with 9 bases lying between them. The germline CDR1 and CDR2 sequences are SEHNR and FQNEAQ (reference sequence). CDR3 nucleotides: TGTGCCAGCAGCTTAAGTACAGGGTCTGGGGCCAACGTCCTGACTTTC. Protein: CASSLSTGSGANVLTF.

The chain is built from TRBV5-4 and TRBJ2-5, with a tentative D call TRBD1 (6 bases). The CDR3 length is 14 residues. V lost 0 bases and J 1 base, leaving 7 bases between the germline ends. Germline V gives CDR1 SGHNT, CDR2 YYREEE (reference sequence). Here the CDR3 reads CASSLGTVQETQYF. The CDR3 nucleotides read TGTGCCAGCAGCTTGGGGACAGTCCAAGAGACCCAGTACTTC.

The gene calls are TRBV14 and TRBJ2-2; 7 positions match TRBD2. The ends lost 1 base at V and 0 bases at J; junction bases unmatched: 2. Germline V lookup: CDR1 SGHDN, CDR2 FVKESK. This CDR3 comprises 16 residues. The chain's CDR3 is CASSQVRGANTGELFF. For the CDR3, the DNA is TGTGCCAGCAGCCAAGTTCGGGGGGCGAACACCGGGGAGCTGTTTTTT.

The V call is TRBV11-3, the J call TRBJ1-4, with unresolved D. The ends were cut back, 2 bases at V and 8 bases at J, with 15 bases in the middle. This CDR3 spans 15 amino acids. Per germline, CDR1 SGHNT and CDR2 YENEEA. DNA for the CDR3: TGTGCCAGCAGCTTAAGGCTCCGATCCGGGGAAAAACTGTTTTTT. Its translation: CASSLRLRSGEKLFF.

DNA of the CDR3: TGTGCCAGCGACAGGTCCCCGAACACTGAAGCTTTCTTT. Its protein is CASDRSPNTEAFF. The chain uses TRBV7-9 and TRBJ1-1; D may be TRBD1 (6 bases). Trimming took 8 bases from V and 1 from J, leaving 11 bases between them. Germline CDR1 SEHNR, CDR2 FQNEAQ (reference sequence). The CDR3 has 13 amino acids.

The V and J genes are TRBV5-4 and TRBJ1-1; 7 nucleotides match TRBD1. The CDR3 has 14 amino acids. Germline trimming cut 5 bases from V and 1 base from J; bases unmatched to any gene: 5. The germline V gene encodes CDR1 SGHNT and CDR2 YYREEE (reference sequence). DNA for the CDR3: TGTGCCAGCAGACCGACAGGGACGAACACTGAAGCTTTCTTT. It yields the protein CASRPTGTNTEAFF.

The chain carries TRBV5-1 and TRBJ2-3, with D possibly matching TRBD1 (5 bases). The CDR3 totals 15 residues. Trimming removed 4 bases at V and 0 bases at J, with 12 bases between. Germline-derived CDR1 and CDR2 are SGHRS and YFSETQ. The CDR3 reads CASSPQGTSTDTQYF. DNA of the CDR3: TGCGCCAGCAGCCCGCAGGGAACTAGCACAGATACGCAGTATTTT. Full variable domain (rest looked up from reference TRBV5-1 and TRBJ2-3): KAGVTQTPRYLIKTRGQQVTLSCSPISGHRSVSWYQQTPGQGLQFLFEYFSETQRNKGNFPGRFSGRQFSNSRSEMNVSTLELGDSALYLCASSPQGTSTDTQYFGPGTRLTVL.

As DNA, the CDR3 is TGCAGCGTTGAGGGGGCCACATCGGTGGATGAAGCTTTCTTT. This codes for CSVEGATSVDEAFF. The chain carries TRBV29-1 and TRBJ1-1; tentative D call: TRBD1 (6 bases). The CDR3 consists of 14 residues. CDR1 SQVTM and CDR2 ANQGSEA come from the germline V gene. The germline V and J ends were trimmed by 3 bases and 7 bases, with 18 bases remaining between them. Looking up the rest from reference TRBV29-1 and TRBJ1-1 gives the full variable domain: SAVISQKPSRDICQRGTSLTIQCQVDSQVTMMFWYRQQPGQSLTLIATANQGSEATYESGFVIDKFPISRPNLTFSTLTVSNMSPEDSSIYLCSVEGATSVDEAFFGQGTRLTVV.

The chain combines TRBV6-5 with TRBJ2-3; a weak D match, TRBD1 (5 bases). CDR1 and CDR2 (germline): MNHEY, SVGAGI. This CDR3 has 12 residues. The V and J ends lost 6 bases and 3 bases respectively, with 7 bases between them. The CDR3 DNA sequence: TGTGCCAGCAGAAGACAGACAGATACGCAGTATTTT. Protein product: CASRRQTDTQYF.

This clone was counted once. In DNA, the CDR3 is TGTGCCAGCAGCAAAGCCCGGGGTTGTCAGCCCCAGCATTTT. Translation gives CASSKARGCQPQHF. The J gene is TRBJ1-5, the V gene TRBV21-1. TRBV21-1 is reported as a pseudogene. The CDR3 is 14 residues long.

The J gene is TRBJ1-2, the V gene TRBV30, with D possibly matching TRBD1 (6 bases). The ends were cut back, 4 bases at V and 3 bases at J, with 12 bases in the middle. The germline gives CDR1 GTSNPN, CDR2 SVGIG (reference sequence). The CDR3 sequence is 13 residues long. CDR3 loop: CAWTGQLDYGYTF. For the CDR3, the DNA is TGTGCCTGGACCGGACAGTTGGACTATGGCTACACCTTC. Drawing the rest from reference TRBV30 and TRBJ1-2, the complete variable domain is SQTIHQWPATLVQPVGSPLSLECTVEGTSNPNLYWYRQAAGRGLQLLFYSVGIGQISSEVPQNLSASRPQDRQFILSSKKLLLSDSGFYLCAWTGQLDYGYTFGSGTRLTVV.

On this clone itself: A junction boundary mismatches the germline segment, possibly from a read error. V gene TRBV7-9 combines with J gene TRBJ2-7, with D possibly TRBD1 on 7 matching bases. Germline CDR1 and CDR2: SEHNR and FQNEAQ (reference sequence). CDR3 length: 15 residues. This CDR3 reads CSSSLNPQGGFEQYF. DNA of the CDR3: TGTTCCAGCAGCTTAAACCCCCAGGGGGGATTCGAGCAGTACTTC.

On this clone: Germline and junction disagree at one end, which may indicate a read error. The chain carries TRBV5-1 and TRBJ2-5; 14 nucleotides agree with TRBD2. Germline V gene data show CDR1 as SGHRS and CDR2 as YFSETQ. The CDR3 spans 17 residues. The CDR3 is CASRRRLAGGMRETRYF. The CDR3 DNA follows: TGCGCCAGCAGGAGGAGACTAGCGGGAGGGATGAGGGAGACCCGGTACTTC. Using reference TRBV5-1 and TRBJ2-5 for the parts outside the CDR3, the full variable domain is KAGVTQTPRYLIKTRGQQVTLSCSPISGHRSVSWYQQTPGQGLQFLFEYFSETQRNKGNFPGRFSGRQFSNSRSEMNVSTLELGDSALYLCASRRRLAGGMRETRYFGPGTRLLVL.

This clone appeared a few times. This chain connects TRBV27 to TRBJ2-1, with D tentatively TRBD2 (6 bases). V lost 3 bases and J 5 bases, leaving 11 bases between the germline ends. CDR3 length: 14 amino acids. Germline CDR1 is MNHEY and CDR2 is SMNVEV (reference sequence). The CDR3 nucleotides read TGTGCCAGCAGTTTTTGGCGGGATAACAATGAGCAGTTCTTC. Its translation is CASSFWRDNNEQFF.

This clone has just a few counts. The V call is TRBV11-3, the J call TRBJ2-3, with 8 bases lining up with TRBD2. Trimming cost V 5 bases and J 0 bases; bases outside gene matches: 7. This CDR3 is built from 16 residues. Looked up from germline, CDR1 is SGHNT and CDR2 is YENEEA. CDR3 loop: CASSLLTSGSTDTQYF. The CDR3 DNA follows: TGTGCCAGCAGCCTCCTAACTAGCGGTAGCACAGATACGCAGTATTTT.

This clone was recorded a few times. V usage is TRBV7-7 and J usage is TRBJ1-1, with D possibly being TRBD1 (5 bases). The V gene lost 3 bases and the J gene lost 2 bases, with 7 bases spanning the gap. This CDR3 has 13 amino acids. Germline lookup yields CDR1 SSHAT and CDR2 FNYEAQ (reference sequence). The chain's CDR3 is CASSFRVNTEAFF. CDR3 in DNA: TGTGCCAGCAGCTTCAGGGTAAACACTGAAGCTTTCTTT.

The chain recombines TRBV11-2 with TRBJ2-1; TRBD1 aligns across 9 bases. V gave up 5 bases and J gave up 10 bases; unmatched junction bases: 12. The CDR3 is 15 residues long. Germline values: CDR1 SGHAT, CDR2 FQNNGV. CDR3 amino acids: CASSRSDTGGWEQFF. CDR3 in DNA: TGTGCCAGCAGCCGCTCCGACACAGGGGGCTGGGAGCAGTTCTTC.